This T cell receptor (beta chain) was recovered during a study of CD8 T cells in Susac syndrome (dated by TCRdb to about 2019). As for the study more broadly: Among the Susac syndrome patients who were sequenced, clinically active disease was present in over 5 and clinical remission was observed in about eight. Whether CD8+ T cell activation and differentiation in Susac syndrome was antigen driven was tested using repertoire sequencing. At the time of blood withdrawal, Susac syndrome patients were either therapy-naive, taking corticosteroids (with some also receiving IVIg), or on IVIg alone.

About this clonotype: The specificity of this receptor is unknown. No per-base quality is available; no much larger clone lies one base away.

Peripheral blood CD8+ and CD4+ T cells from healthy donors, Susac syndrome patients and multiple sclerosis patients were profiled using high-throughput TCR beta sequencing. The Susac syndrome patients fulfilled recently defined diagnostic criteria for either definite or probable disease. CD8+ TEMRA cells were enriched by FACS, while bulk CD8+ and CD4+ T cells were purified by magnetic negative isolation. Blood was drawn into EDTA tubes, processed within 24 hours, and PBMCs were isolated by density gradient centrifugation. PBMCs intended for TCR sequencing were cryopreserved in liquid nitrogen and were subsequently thawed in a 37 degrees C water bath. The sorted or isolated CD4+, CD8+ and CD8+ TEMRA cells had a purity of 90% or higher. On the study overall, not on this receptor specifically: The CD4+ T cell repertoire of patients with Susac syndrome showed no detectable clonal expansion. The number of individuals in the TCR sequencing and HLA analysis was recognized as being relatively small.

Cut back by 1 base and 2 bases, the V and J ends lie 9 bases apart. From cysteine to phenylalanine, the CDR3 is 14 amino acids long. The read is trimmed to its CDR3 DNA, 42 bases read in frame from base 1. RNA was extracted using the RNeasy kit, and roughly 0.45 to 1 ug of the RNA was reverse transcribed with random hexamers. The immunoSEQ multiplex PCR assay, which covers 54 Vbeta and 13 Jbeta segments, was used to amplify TCR beta CDR3 regions. To correct PCR amplification bias, a synthetic template baseline was used for both primer optimization and computational correction. The published analysis was carried out like this. Reads were annotated to V, D and J genes according to IMGT and were analyzed with immunoSEQ Analyzer, with only productive sequences retained. Clonality was computed as one minus Shannon entropy normalized by log2 of the number of productive unique sequences. Public and private clones were assessed among the 100 most prevalent clones of each patient and control. Clones were defined as Susac-specific if absent from the healthy and MS cohorts, from 900 to 1,200 published viral clones and from other ImmuneACCESS disease sequences. The raw public reads went through TCRdb reprocessing: fastp at Q25, MiXCR clone calling, in-frame beta chains kept. Entries that share a CDR3 protein sequence are merged under the most common genes and DNA. These V and J calls originate from TCRdb's pipeline instead of the authors' own analysis. The sample data list about 210,000 distinct CDR3 sequences, and 94% of these were observed just once. Clones ranked in the top ten supply around 0.15% of the sample.

The TCR originated in a human donor with Susac syndrome. The sequenced material came from CD4+ T cells from PBMCs. The chain employs TRBV12-3 or TRBV12-4 and TRBJ2-7; no D gene is confidently identified. This receptor has the CDR3 CASSLGTVTYEQYF. The base sequence is TGTGCCAGCAGTTTAGGGACGGTAACCTACGAGCAGTACTTC.